The clone carrying this T cell receptor beta chain was observed a handful of times. Its cognate antigen is unknown. This entry is derived from a study of T-cell memory formation after mild COVID-19. Overall study: Clusters of TCRs were largely donor specific.

From 5'RACE with constant-segment primers came TCR alpha and TCR beta cDNA libraries that carried sample barcodes and UMIs. In TCRdb, the 5' RACE reads were re-called with MiXCR into one record per CDR3 protein. The sample includes over 55,000 distinct CDR3 sequences, more than 9% of them seen just once. This CDR3 comprises 14 residues. V lost 0 bases, J lost 2 bases, and 7 bases lay in between. In germline, CDR1 is LGHNA, CDR2 YSLEER. Study-wide results and limits: Whether day 37 second-wave clones are SARS-CoV-2-specific was not confirmed.

The sequence came from a young man who had mild COVID-19 (a few samples of this study predate the infection). Cell type and time point are not known. Material for sequencing was PBMCs or a T cell subset sorted from them (not recorded which). The V and J genes are TRBV4-3 and TRBJ1-2; tentatively, D is TRBD1 (5 bases). The CDR3 DNA is TGCGCCAGCAGCCAAGACAGGGCCAACTATGGCTACACCTTC. Amino acids: CASSQDRANYGYTF.